Presented here are 7 T cell receptor beta chains from one specimen sequenced in a study of T cell repertoires in cytomegalovirus infection. TCRdb reanalysed the reads using MiXCR and keeps one entry per CDR3 protein. The sample lists 350,000 to 500,000 distinct CDR3 sequences, around 32% occurring once. Sequences were obtained from PBMCs. All receptors derive from a human donor in good health (CMV status not recorded). Some clones in this sample may be carry-over from other donors' samples.

This clonotype was recorded many times. V and J are TRBV7-2 and TRBJ1-4; D unresolved. Trimming took off 7 bases at V and 0 bases at J, with 12 bases between the two ends. The CDR3 extends over 15 amino acids. Germline values: CDR1 SGHTA, CDR2 FQGNSA. CDR3 protein: CASKFGGTTNEKLFF. CDR3 DNA: TGTGCCAGCAAGTTCGGTGGGACAACTAATGAAAAACTGTTTTTT.

With respect to this clonotype: One junction end disagrees with the germline gene, perhaps due to a read error. This sequence joins TRBV15 and TRBJ2-7; D call uncertain. Germline loops: CDR1 LNHNV, CDR2 YYDKDF (reference sequence). This CDR3 has 13 residues. The CDR3 bases are TGTGCCACCAGCAGAGATCGGTTCTCCGAGAAGTACTTC. This sequence encodes CATSRDRFSEKYF.

This clonotype was seen many times. The J gene is TRBJ2-3, the V gene TRBV7-8; possibly TRBD2 for D (5 bases). The CDR3 is made up of 18 amino acids. CDR1 and CDR2 from the germline V gene are SGHVS and FQNEAQ. V was clipped by 1 base and J by 4 bases, with 21 bases between them. The CDR3 protein is CASSLDAGAAELPDTQYF. CDR3 DNA: TGTGCCAGCAGCTTAGATGCGGGTGCGGCGGAGCTCCCAGATACGCAGTATTTT.

This clonotype was found many times. One end of the junction fails to match germline, which may point to a read error. The J gene is TRBJ2-3, the V gene TRBV24-1; D remains unclear. This CDR3 comprises 12 residues. The germline V gene encodes CDR1 KGHDR and CDR2 SFDVKD. This CDR3 is CATRDYTDTQYF. CDR3 in DNA: TGTGCCACCAGAGATTACACAGATACGCAGTATTTT.

This clonotype occurred a few times. Germline is not matched at one junction end, which may reflect a read error. The chain uses TRBV7-7 and TRBJ2-3; 9 positions agree with TRBD2. Per the germline V gene, CDR1 is SSHAT and CDR2 is FNYEAQ (reference sequence). The CDR3 runs to 14 residues. This CDR3 reads CASRPSGDTDTQYF. DNA of the CDR3: TGTGCTAGCAGGCCTAGCGGGGACACAGATACGCAGTATTTT.

J is TRBJ1-2 and V is TRBV20-1; 8 nucleotides agree with TRBD1. Germline V CDR1 and CDR2: DFQATT, SNEGSKA (reference sequence). Unmatched junction bases numbered 6, after V lost 6 bases and J lost 6 bases. CDR3 length: 12 amino acids. The chain's CDR3 is CSAVRGLDGYTF. The CDR3 DNA reads as TGCAGTGCAGTCAGGGGGCTGGATGGCTACACCTTC.

This clonotype appeared a few times. This chain connects TRBV7-8 to TRBJ1-1, with 7 bases fitting TRBD1. Per the germline V gene, CDR1 is SGHVS and CDR2 is FQNEAQ. The CDR3 totals 13 residues. V was pared by 6 bases and J by 5 bases, with 6 bases of the junction left unmatched. Here the CDR3 DNA reads TGTGCCAGCAGACAAACAGGGGTGACTGAAGCTTTCTTT. Protein: CASRQTGVTEAFF.